This TCR beta chain emerged from a study of metastatic and nonmetastatic thyroid tumors (dated by TCRdb to 2019 to 2021). Regarding the study in general: Repertoires from peripheral blood and from tumor or nodule tissue samples of malignant and benign thyroid patients were compared.

This clone has ten or more counts. Its antigen remains undetermined. The input lacks base qualities; no much larger clone sits a single base away. After removal of 1 base from V and 3 bases from J, the junction retains 8 bases not matched to a gene. The germline V gene (reference sequence) gives CDR1 as DFQATT and CDR2 as SNEGSKA. From cysteine to phenylalanine, the CDR3 is 16 amino acids long. The CDR3 DNA has 48 bases and is translated from base 1. Library preparation used PCR. The data were produced on an Illumina HiSeq 4000. High-throughput sequencing was used to profile the CDR3 region of the TCR beta-chain in every patient. In the original analysis: CDR3 differences across clinicopathological groups were used to build a classifier for discriminating distant-metastatic papillary thyroid cancer patients. Repertoire diversity was assessed with the Shannon index, and tumor-blood repertoire similarity with the Morisita-Horn index. TCRdb passed the public sequencing reads through fastp at Q25 and MiXCR, retaining productive beta sequences. The V and J calls and clone size are TCRdb's, not the authors'. In this sample the table shows approximately 24,000 clones, 20% to 25% of which occur a single time. 60% to 80% of the sample is held by the ten biggest clonotypes.

Before undergoing thyroid surgery, none of the patients had been given any kind of treatment. Using T-cell receptor beta sequencing, the researchers looked back retrospectively at clinical samples from patients, gathered between the early 2010s and the late 2010s. What the research found in general, with its limitations: In both blood and tumor samples, malignant tumors were reported to have significantly higher TCR beta diversity than benign nodules.

The TCR comes from a male donor with papillary thyroid cancer or a benign thyroid nodule (not recorded which). Some clones in this sample may be carry-over from other donors' samples. The sequencing input was blood. The chain is encoded by TRBV20-1 joined to TRBJ2-1, and TRBD2 aligns with 8 junction nucleotides. The sequenced DNA: TGCAGTGCTAGAGGAGTGAGCGGGAGACTCTACAATGAGCAGTTCTTC. Its protein is CSARGVSGRLYNEQFF.